The 19 T cell receptor beta chains listed next were all sequenced from one sample in a study of blood T cell repertoires in COVID-19. Clones were read by immunoSEQ multiplex PCR, and TCRdb kept only the in-frame ones, dropping some. The table includes about 99,000 clones, roughly 89% detected once. The sequenced sample consisted of peripheral blood. The receptors stem from an elderly woman in a cohort sampled during active COVID-19.

The chain is built from TRBV11-2 and TRBJ2-7; TRBD1 matches 7 bases. The CDR3 contains 14 residues. CDR1 and CDR2 from the germline V gene are SGHAT and FQNNGV. After removal of 4 bases from V and 1 base from J, the junction contained 4 bases not matched to a gene. In DNA form, the CDR3 reads TGTGCCAGCAGCTCCCGGACAGGTTCCTACGAGCAGTACTTC. Translated: CASSSRTGSYEQYF.

V usage is TRBV25-1 and J usage is TRBJ1-1; D not resolved. Between the trimmed V and J ends, which lost 2 bases and 4 bases, there was a span of 14 bases. The CDR3 runs 15 residues. CDR1 and CDR2 from the germline V gene are MGHDK and SYGVNS. The CDR3 sequence: CASSETTRLGTEAFF. The CDR3 DNA follows: TGTGCCAGCAGTGAAACCACCAGGCTGGGCACTGAAGCTTTCTTT.

The rearrangement links TRBV5-6 to TRBJ2-7; 9 bases match TRBD1. This CDR3 is 15 amino acids long. Germline-derived CDR1 and CDR2 are SGHDT and YYEEEE. V was pared by 4 bases and J by 1 base, with 6 bases of the junction left unmatched. DNA of the CDR3: TGTGCCAGCAGCCCGTCGACAGGGGGATCCTACGAGCAGTACTTC. This translates into CASSPSTGGSYEQYF.

In its sample, this clone was seen a few times. This rearrangement joins TRBV7-8 to TRBJ1-5; D unresolved. The CDR3 is 17 residues long. The germline gives CDR1 SGHVS, CDR2 FQNEAQ. Trimming cost V 4 bases and J 2 bases, with 18 bases left between them. The chain's CDR3 is CASSSQRSLLGNQPQHF. The CDR3 region has the DNA TGTGCCAGCAGCTCCCAGAGGTCTCTTTTGGGCAATCAGCCCCAGCATTTT.

This clone was recorded a few times. The rearrangement links TRBV3-1 (or the pseudogene TRBV3-2) to TRBJ2-7, with 9 bases that match TRBD2. Germline V CDR1 and CDR2: LGHDT, YNNKEL (reference sequence). The CDR3 is made up of 14 amino acids. The junction had 3 bases not matched to a gene; V was cut back by 3 bases and J by 3 bases. CDR3 nucleotides: TGTGCCAGCAGCCAGCTAGCGGGAAACTACGAGCAGTACTTC. Translating gives CASSQLAGNYEQYF.

This chain connects TRBV15 to TRBJ2-5, with 9 bases that match TRBD2. V shed 1 base, J shed 1 base, and the junction held 7 bases outside the gene matches. Germline V CDR1 and CDR2: LNHNV, YYDKDF (reference sequence). The CDR3 loop spans 17 amino acids. Here the CDR3 reads CATSRGLAGFTQETQYF. The CDR3 region has the DNA TGTGCCACCAGCAGAGGGCTAGCGGGGTTCACCCAAGAGACCCAGTACTTC.

The V call is TRBV19, the J call TRBJ2-3; a possible D gene is TRBD2 (5 bases). The CDR3 runs 15 residues. Trimming stripped 5 bases from V and 4 bases from J, with 16 bases between. From germline, CDR1 is LNHDA and CDR2 SQIVND (reference sequence). CDR3 DNA sequence: TGTGCCAGTAGTCAATATCGACTACCCCCAGATACGCAGTATTTT. Amino acid sequence: CASSQYRLPPDTQYF. The complete variable domain, with remaining parts taken from reference TRBV19 and TRBJ2-3, reads DGGITQSPKYLFRKEGQNVTLSCEQNLNHDAMYWYRQDPGQGLRLIYYSQIVNDFQKGDIAEGYSVSREKKESFPLTVTSAQKNPTAFYLCASSQYRLPPDTQYFGPGTRLTVL.

This clone was counted a single time. The genes are TRBV6-5 and TRBJ2-5, with TRBD2 matching 8 bases. Germline lookup yields CDR1 MNHEY and CDR2 SVGAGI. The CDR3 is 16 amino acids. V lost 2 bases to trimming and J lost 5 bases; unmatched junction nucleotides: 10. The CDR3 nucleotides read TGTGCCAGCAGTTACATAATAGCGGGATTTAGGGAGACCCAGTACTTC. It specifies CASSYIIAGFRETQYF.

This clone was detected once. This rearrangement joins TRBV6-6 to TRBJ2-4, with 7 bases identical to TRBD2. Germline loops: CDR1 MNHNY, CDR2 SVGAGI (reference sequence). V lost 0 bases to trimming and J lost 8 bases; unmatched junction nucleotides: 7. This CDR3 is built from 15 residues. The CDR3: CASSYSSGRGDIQYF. In DNA form, the CDR3 reads TGTGCCAGCAGTTACTCCTCGGGGAGGGGTGACATTCAGTACTTC.

The chain links TRBV10-3 to TRBJ1-2; D perhaps matches TRBD1 (5 bases). This CDR3 comprises 12 residues. V gave up 3 bases and J gave up 4 bases, with 6 bases separating them. Per the germline V gene, CDR1 is ENHRY and CDR2 is SYGVKD. The CDR3 is CAISEGVYGYTF. In nucleotides, the CDR3 is TGTGCCATCAGTGAAGGGGTCTATGGCTACACCTTC.

V usage is TRBV10-3 and J usage is TRBJ2-7; 9 bases are shared with TRBD1. Germline V gene data show CDR1 as ENHRY and CDR2 as SYGVKD. V shed 3 bases and J 0 bases; nucleotides not matched to a gene: 15. The CDR3 has 19 residues. CDR3 sequence reads: CAISDVGPATGGDSYEQYF. The CDR3 nucleotides are TGTGCCATCAGTGATGTGGGTCCCGCTACAGGGGGCGACTCCTACGAGCAGTACTTC.

The chain links TRBV6-5 to TRBJ2-5, with 8 positions matching TRBD2. The CDR3 extends over 14 amino acids. Germline assignment: CDR1 MNHEY and CDR2 SVGAGI. Germline trimming cut 5 bases from V and 1 base from J; bases unmatched to any gene: 3. CDR3 sequence (DNA): TGTGCCAGCAGTCTAGCGGGTGCCCAAGAGACCCAGTACTTC. It encodes CASSLAGAQETQYF.

In nucleotides, the CDR3 is TGTGCCACCAGCAGAGGGCAGGGGATTCAGCCCCAGCATTTT. Amino acids: CATSRGQGIQPQHF. This chain joins TRBV15 and TRBJ1-5, with a possible D match to TRBD1 (6 bases). Trimming removed 1 base from V and 6 bases from J, with 10 bases in between. CDR3 length: 14 residues. Germline CDR1 reads LNHNV; CDR2 reads YYDKDF (reference sequence).

The chain joins TRBV7-9 to TRBJ1-2; 7 bases are shared with TRBD1. Trimming took 6 bases from V and 0 from J; bases not matched to a gene: 7. This CDR3 contains 15 residues. CDR1 and CDR2 (germline): SEHNR, FQNEAQ (reference sequence). In DNA form, the CDR3 reads TGTGCCAGCAGTCGAGGCAGGGGGGCTAACTATGGCTACACCTTC. It translates to CASSRGRGANYGYTF.

This chain joins TRBV6-7 and TRBJ1-4; TRBD1 matches at 7 bases. Being an ORF, TRBV6-7 has a function that is uncertain. V shed 0 bases, J shed 8 bases, and the junction held 6 bases outside the gene matches. The CDR3 loop spans 15 amino acids. CDR3 sequence: CASSYSRGREEKLFF. The CDR3 DNA reads as TGTGCCAGCAGTTACTCGAGGGGGCGCGAGGAAAAACTGTTTTTT.

The V call is TRBV6-5, the J call TRBJ1-6; tentative D call: TRBD1 (6 bases). This CDR3 comprises 14 residues. V was clipped by 2 bases and J by 7 bases, with 9 bases between them. Germline loops: CDR1 MNHEY, CDR2 SVGAGI. In nucleotides, the CDR3 is TGTGCCAGCAGTTACACAGGGTCCAATTCACCCCTCCACTTT. Its translation is CASSYTGSNSPLHF.

The chain links TRBV2 to TRBJ1-6, with D maybe TRBD1 (5 bases). V lost 5 bases to trimming and J lost 5 bases, with 13 bases between them. The CDR3 extends over 15 amino acids. Germline V gene sequence: CDR1 SNHLY, CDR2 FYNNEI. The CDR3 is CASSQEGLDNSPLHF. CDR3 DNA sequence: TGTGCCAGCAGTCAAGAGGGGTTAGATAATTCACCCCTCCACTTT.

The rearrangement links TRBV2 to TRBJ2-1; 8 nucleotides agree with TRBD1. Germline-derived CDR1 and CDR2 are SNHLY and FYNNEI. Unmatched junction bases numbered 6, after V lost 3 bases and J lost 5 bases. This CDR3 comprises 15 residues. The CDR3, as DNA: TGTGCCAGCAGTGATTGGACAGGGACGAACAATGAGCAGTTCTTC. Amino acids: CASSDWTGTNNEQFF. The complete variable domain, with remaining parts taken from reference TRBV2 and TRBJ2-1, reads EPEVTQTPSHQVTQMGQEVILRCVPISNHLYFYWYRQILGQKVEFLVSFYNNEISEKSEIFDDQFSVERPDGSNFTLKIRSTKLEDSAMYFCASSDWTGTNNEQFFGPGTRLTVL.

The genes are TRBV28 and TRBJ1-2, with 7 bases identical to TRBD1. CDR1 is MDHEN and CDR2 is SYDVKM in the germline V gene. Trimming at V came to 5 bases and at J to 9 bases, leaving 9 bases not matched to a gene. The CDR3 is made up of 13 amino acids. CDR3 region: CASSIYEGARYTF. The CDR3 region has the DNA TGTGCCAGCAGTATCTACGAGGGGGCTCGCTACACCTTC.